This T cell receptor (beta chain) was recovered during a study of T cells after yellow fever vaccination. TCRdb fed the 5' RACE reads into MiXCR, producing one record per CDR3 protein. The sample contains about 580,000 distinct CDR3 sequences, roughly 17% of which appear only once. Germline CDR1 is SGHRS and CDR2 is YFSETQ. The CDR3 totals 16 residues. The junction had 8 bases not matched to a gene; V was cut back by 4 bases and J by 2 bases. Study observations and caveats: Most primary-vaccination clones reappeared after the booster (96% CD4, 85% to 90% CD8). CD4 and CD8 compartments shared a small share of clonotypes, likely from convergent recombination.

At least ten counts were recorded for this clonotype. The target antigen is unknown. The origin of this receptor is a man aged 18-30 years who received the YFV17D yellow fever vaccine. The specimen was PBMCs, collected about 5 days after the first yellow fever vaccination. The rearrangement links TRBV5-1 to TRBJ2-2; 7 bases are a match to TRBD1. CDR3 sequence (DNA): TGCGCCAGCAGCCCCTCCGGGACAGAAAACACCGGGGAGCTGTTTTTT. The encoded protein is CASSPSGTENTGELFF.